This T cell receptor beta chain derives from a study of blood T cell repertoires in COVID-19. Assay used: immunoSEQ multiplex PCR; TCRdb lists only in-frame clones, some missing. The table has 70,000 to 85,000 clones, 90% seen once; the top ten hold about 9%. CDR1 and CDR2 from the germline V gene are SGHTA and FQGTGA. The CDR3 spans 14 residues. Deletions cut 5 bases from V and 4 bases from J, with 12 bases between. This sequence originates from a human donor in a cohort sampled during active COVID-19. This chain connects TRBV7-3 to TRBJ2-1; tentative D call: TRBD1 (5 bases). What was sequenced was peripheral blood. Written as DNA, the CDR3 is TGTGCCAGCAGCCCCCGCAGGGATTACAATGAGCAGTTCTTC. Its protein product is CASSPRRDYNEQFF.